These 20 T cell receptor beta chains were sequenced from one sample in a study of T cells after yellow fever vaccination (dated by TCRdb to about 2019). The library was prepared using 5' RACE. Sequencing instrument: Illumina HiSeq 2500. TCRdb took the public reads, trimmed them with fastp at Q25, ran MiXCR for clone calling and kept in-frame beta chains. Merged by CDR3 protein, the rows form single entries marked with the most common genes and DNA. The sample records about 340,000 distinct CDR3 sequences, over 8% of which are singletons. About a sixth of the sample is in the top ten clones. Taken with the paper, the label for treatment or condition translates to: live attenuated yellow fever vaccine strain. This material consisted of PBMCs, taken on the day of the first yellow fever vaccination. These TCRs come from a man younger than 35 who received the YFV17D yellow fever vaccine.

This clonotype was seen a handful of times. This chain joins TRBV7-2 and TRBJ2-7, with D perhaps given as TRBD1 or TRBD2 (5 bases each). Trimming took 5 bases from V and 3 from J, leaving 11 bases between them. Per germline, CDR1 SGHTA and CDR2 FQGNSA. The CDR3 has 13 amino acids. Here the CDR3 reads CASSRTGLYEQYV. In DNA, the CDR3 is TGTGCCAGCAGCCGAACGGGGCTCTACGAGCAGTACGTC.

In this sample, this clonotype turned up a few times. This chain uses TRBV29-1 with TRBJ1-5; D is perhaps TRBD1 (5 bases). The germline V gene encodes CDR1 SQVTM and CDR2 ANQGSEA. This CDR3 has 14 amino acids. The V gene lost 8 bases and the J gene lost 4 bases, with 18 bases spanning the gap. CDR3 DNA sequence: TGCAGCCTCTCGCTTGGGGCGTCGAATCAGCCCCAGCATTTT. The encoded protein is CSLSLGASNQPQHF.

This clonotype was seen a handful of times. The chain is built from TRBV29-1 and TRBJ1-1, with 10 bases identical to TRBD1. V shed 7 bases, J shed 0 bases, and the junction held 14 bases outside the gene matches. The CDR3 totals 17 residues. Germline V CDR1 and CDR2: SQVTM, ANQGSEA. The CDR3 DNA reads TGCAGCGCGGGGACAGGGGCCATTGGAAACATGAACACTGAAGCTTTCTTT. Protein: CSAGTGAIGNMNTEAFF.

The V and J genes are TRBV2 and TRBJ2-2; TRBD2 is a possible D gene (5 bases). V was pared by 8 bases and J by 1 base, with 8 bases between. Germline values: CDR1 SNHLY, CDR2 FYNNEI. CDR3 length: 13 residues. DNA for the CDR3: TGTGCCAGCCGGACTGAGAACACCGGGGAGCTGTTTTTT. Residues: CASRTENTGELFF.

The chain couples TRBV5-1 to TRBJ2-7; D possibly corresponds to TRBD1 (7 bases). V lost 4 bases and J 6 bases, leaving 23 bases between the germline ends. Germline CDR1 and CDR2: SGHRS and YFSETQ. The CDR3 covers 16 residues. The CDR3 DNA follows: TGCGCCAGCAGCCTCCTTGGACAGGCGGGGTCTGGCGAGCAGTACGTC. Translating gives CASSLLGQAGSGEQYV.

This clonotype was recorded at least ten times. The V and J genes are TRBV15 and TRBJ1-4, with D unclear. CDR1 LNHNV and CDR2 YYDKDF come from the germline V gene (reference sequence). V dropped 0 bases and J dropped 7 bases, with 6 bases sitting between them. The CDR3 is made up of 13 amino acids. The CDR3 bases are TGTGCCACCAGCAGAGATCCGGGTGAAAAACTGTTTTTT. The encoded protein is CATSRDPGEKLFF. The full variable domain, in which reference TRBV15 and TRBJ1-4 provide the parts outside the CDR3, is DAMVIQNPRYQVTQFGKPVTLSCSQTLNHNVMYWYQQKSSQAPKLLFHYYDKDFNNEADTPDNFQSRRPNTSFCFLDIRSPGLGDTAMYLCATSRDPGEKLFFGSGTQLSVL.

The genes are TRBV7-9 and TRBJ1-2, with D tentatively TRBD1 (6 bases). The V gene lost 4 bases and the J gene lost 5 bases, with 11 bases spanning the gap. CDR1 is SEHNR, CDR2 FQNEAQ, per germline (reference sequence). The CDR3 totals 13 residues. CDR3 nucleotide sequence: TGTGCCAGCAGCTGGACAGACGGATATGGCTACACCTTC. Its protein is CASSWTDGYGYTF.

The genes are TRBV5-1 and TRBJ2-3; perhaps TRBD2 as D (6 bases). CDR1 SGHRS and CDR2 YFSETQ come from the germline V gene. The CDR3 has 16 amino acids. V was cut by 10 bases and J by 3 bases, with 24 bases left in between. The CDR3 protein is CASHAGWVAETDTQYF. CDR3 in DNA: TGCGCCTCTCACGCCGGTTGGGTAGCGGAAACAGATACGCAGTATTTT. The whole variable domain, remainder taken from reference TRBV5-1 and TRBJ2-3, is KAGVTQTPRYLIKTRGQQVTLSCSPISGHRSVSWYQQTPGQGLQFLFEYFSETQRNKGNFPGRFSGRQFSNSRSEMNVSTLELGDSALYLCASHAGWVAETDTQYFGPGTRLTVL.

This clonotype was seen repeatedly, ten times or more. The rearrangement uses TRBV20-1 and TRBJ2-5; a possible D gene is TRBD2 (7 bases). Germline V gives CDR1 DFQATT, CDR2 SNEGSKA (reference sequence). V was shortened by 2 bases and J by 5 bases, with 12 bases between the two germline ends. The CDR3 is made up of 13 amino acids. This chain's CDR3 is CSARRRGGETQYF. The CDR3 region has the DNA TGCAGTGCTAGACGAAGGGGGGGGGAGACCCAGTACTTC.

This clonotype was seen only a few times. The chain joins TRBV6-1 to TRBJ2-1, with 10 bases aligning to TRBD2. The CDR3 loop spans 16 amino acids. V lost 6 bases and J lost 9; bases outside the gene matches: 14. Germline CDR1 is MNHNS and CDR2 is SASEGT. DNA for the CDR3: TGTGCCAGCAGGGCACGCGGGGCTAGCGGGGGCTCTGAGCAGTTCTTC. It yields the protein CASRARGASGGSEQFF.

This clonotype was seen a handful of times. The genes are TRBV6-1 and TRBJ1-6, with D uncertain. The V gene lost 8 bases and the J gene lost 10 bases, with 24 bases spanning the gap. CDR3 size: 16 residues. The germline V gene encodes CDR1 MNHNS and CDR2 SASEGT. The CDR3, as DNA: TGTGCCAGCTCCTCCGTGATCCTGGGTGGGAACTCACCCCTCCACTTT. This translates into CASSSVILGGNSPLHF.

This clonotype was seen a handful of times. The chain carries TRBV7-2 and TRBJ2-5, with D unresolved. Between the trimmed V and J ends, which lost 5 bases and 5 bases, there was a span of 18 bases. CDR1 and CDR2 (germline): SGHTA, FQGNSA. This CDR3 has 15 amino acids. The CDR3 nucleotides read TGTGCCAGCAGCCCCGCCCTCCTGGGGAAGGAGACCCAGTACTTC. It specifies CASSPALLGKETQYF.

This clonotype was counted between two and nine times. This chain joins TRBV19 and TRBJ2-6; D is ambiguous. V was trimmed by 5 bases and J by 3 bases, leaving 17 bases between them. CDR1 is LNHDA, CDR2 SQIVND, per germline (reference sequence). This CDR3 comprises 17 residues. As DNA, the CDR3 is TGTGCCAGTAGTCCCTCGCAAGGGAAAAGTGGGGCCAACGTCCTGACTTTC. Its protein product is CASSPSQGKSGANVLTF.

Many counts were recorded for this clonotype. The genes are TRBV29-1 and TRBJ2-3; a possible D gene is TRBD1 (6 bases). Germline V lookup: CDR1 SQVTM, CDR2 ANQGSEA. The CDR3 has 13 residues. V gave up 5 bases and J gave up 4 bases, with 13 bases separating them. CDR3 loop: CSVCTGSADTQYF. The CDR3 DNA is TGCAGCGTTTGTACAGGGAGCGCAGATACGCAGTATTTT.

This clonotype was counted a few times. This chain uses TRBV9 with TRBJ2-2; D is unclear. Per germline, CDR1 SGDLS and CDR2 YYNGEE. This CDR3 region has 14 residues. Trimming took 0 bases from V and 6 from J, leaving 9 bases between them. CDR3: CASSVGPPPGELFF. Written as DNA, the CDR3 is TGTGCCAGCAGCGTAGGACCCCCACCCGGGGAGCTGTTTTTT.

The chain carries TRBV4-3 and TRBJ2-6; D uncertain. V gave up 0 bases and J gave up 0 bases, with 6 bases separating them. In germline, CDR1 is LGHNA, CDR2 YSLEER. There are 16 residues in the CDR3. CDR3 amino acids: CASSQDIVSGANVLTF. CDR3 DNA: TGCGCCAGCAGCCAAGATATTGTCTCTGGGGCCAACGTCCTGACTTTC.

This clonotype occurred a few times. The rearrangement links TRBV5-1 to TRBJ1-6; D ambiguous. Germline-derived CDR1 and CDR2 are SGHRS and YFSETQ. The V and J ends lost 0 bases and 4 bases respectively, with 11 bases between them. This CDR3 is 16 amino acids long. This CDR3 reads CASSLAGYRYNSPLHF. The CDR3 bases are TGCGCCAGCAGCTTGGCCGGGTATCGGTATAATTCACCCCTCCACTTT.

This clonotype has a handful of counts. Here the CDR3 reads CASSFGVSGANVLTF. The CDR3 nucleotides are TGTGCCAGCAGCTTTGGGGTCTCTGGGGCCAACGTCCTGACTTTC. The chain is built from TRBV5-5 and TRBJ2-6, with no clear D. With 2 bases removed from V and 0 bases from J, the gap between germline ends came to 6 bases. The CDR3 covers 15 residues. Germline V gene sequence: CDR1 SGHKS, CDR2 YYEKEE (reference sequence).

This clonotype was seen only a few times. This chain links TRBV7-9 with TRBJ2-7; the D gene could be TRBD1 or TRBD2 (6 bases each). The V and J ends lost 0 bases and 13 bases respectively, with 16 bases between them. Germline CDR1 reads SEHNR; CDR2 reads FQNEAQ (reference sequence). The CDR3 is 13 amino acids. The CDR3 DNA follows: TGTGCCAGCAGCTTAGCGGGGGGCCCCTCAATCTACGTC. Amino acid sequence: CASSLAGGPSIYV.

Here the CDR3 reads CASSSWYYNEQFF. CDR3 in DNA: TGTGCCAGCAGTTCCTGGTATTACAATGAGCAGTTCTTC. This chain uses TRBV6-5 with TRBJ2-1, with D uncertain. Germline assignment: CDR1 MNHEY and CDR2 SVGAGI. Trimming took off 4 bases at V and 4 bases at J, with 8 bases between the two ends. This CDR3 is built from 13 residues.